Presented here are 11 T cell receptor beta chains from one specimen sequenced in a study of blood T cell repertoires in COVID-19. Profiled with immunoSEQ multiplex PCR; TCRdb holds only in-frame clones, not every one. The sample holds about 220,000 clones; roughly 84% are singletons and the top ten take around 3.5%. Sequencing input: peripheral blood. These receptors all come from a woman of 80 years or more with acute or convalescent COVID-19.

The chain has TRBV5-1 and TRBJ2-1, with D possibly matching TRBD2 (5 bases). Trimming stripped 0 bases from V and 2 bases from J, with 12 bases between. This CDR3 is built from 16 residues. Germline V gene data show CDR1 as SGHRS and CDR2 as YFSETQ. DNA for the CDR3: TGCGCCAGCAGCTTGGACGCAGCGGCCCCCTACAATGAGCAGTTCTTC. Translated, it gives CASSLDAAAPYNEQFF.

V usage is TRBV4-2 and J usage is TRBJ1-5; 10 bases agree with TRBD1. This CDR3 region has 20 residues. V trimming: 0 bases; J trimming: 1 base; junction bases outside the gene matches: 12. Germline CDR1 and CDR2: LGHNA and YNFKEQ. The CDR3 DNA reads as TGTGCCAGCAGCCAAGATGTCGTGGGGACAGGGGTGTGGAGCAATCAGCCCCAGCATTTT. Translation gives CASSQDVVGTGVWSNQPQHF.

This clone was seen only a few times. In DNA, the CDR3 is TGCGCCAGCAGCCAAGGACAGATGAACACTGAAGCTTTCTTT. The encoded protein is CASSQGQMNTEAFF. The rearrangement links TRBV4-3 to TRBJ1-1; maybe TRBD1 (5 bases). Germline V gene data show CDR1 as LGHNA and CDR2 as YSLEER. The CDR3 runs to 14 residues. Trimming cost V 1 base and J 0 bases, with 6 bases left between them.

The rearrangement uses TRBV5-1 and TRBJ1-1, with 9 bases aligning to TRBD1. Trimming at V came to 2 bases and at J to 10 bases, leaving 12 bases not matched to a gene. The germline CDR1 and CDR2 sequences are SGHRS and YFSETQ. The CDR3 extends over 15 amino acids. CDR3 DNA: TGCGCCAGCAGCTTCGAACAGGGGGCGAAGGTCCCAGCTTTCTTT. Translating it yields CASSFEQGAKVPAFF.

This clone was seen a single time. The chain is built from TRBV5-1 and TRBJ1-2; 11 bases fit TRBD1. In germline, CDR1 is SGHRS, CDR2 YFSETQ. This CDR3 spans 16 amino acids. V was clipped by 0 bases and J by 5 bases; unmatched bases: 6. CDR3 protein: CASSLDTGTGGYGYTF. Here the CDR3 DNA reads TGCGCCAGCAGCTTGGATACCGGGACAGGGGGATATGGCTACACCTTC.

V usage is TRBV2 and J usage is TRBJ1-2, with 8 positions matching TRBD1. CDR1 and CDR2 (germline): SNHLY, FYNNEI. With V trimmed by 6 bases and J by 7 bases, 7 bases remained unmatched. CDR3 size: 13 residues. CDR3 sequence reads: CASSEQGEGGYTF. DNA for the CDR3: TGTGCCAGCAGCGAACAGGGGGAAGGTGGCTACACCTTC. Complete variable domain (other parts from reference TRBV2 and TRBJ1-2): EPEVTQTPSHQVTQMGQEVILRCVPISNHLYFYWYRQILGQKVEFLVSFYNNEISEKSEIFDDQFSVERPDGSNFTLKIRSTKLEDSAMYFCASSEQGEGGYTFGSGTRLTVV.

CDR3 bases: TGTGCCAGCAGTCCTCACAGGAGCGCTCGCTATGGCTACACCTTC. It translates to CASSPHRSARYGYTF. The chain joins TRBV27 to TRBJ1-2, with D possibly being TRBD1 (5 bases). V lost 5 bases and J 4 bases, leaving 17 bases between the germline ends. CDR1 is MNHEY, CDR2 SMNVEV, per germline (reference sequence). The CDR3 runs to 15 residues.

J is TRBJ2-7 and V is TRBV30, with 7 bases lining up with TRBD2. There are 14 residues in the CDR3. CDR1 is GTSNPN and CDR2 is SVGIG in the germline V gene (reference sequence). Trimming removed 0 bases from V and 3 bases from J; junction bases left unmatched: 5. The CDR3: CAWSVGGQGYEQYF. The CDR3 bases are TGTGCCTGGAGTGTGGGAGGGCAGGGCTACGAGCAGTACTTC. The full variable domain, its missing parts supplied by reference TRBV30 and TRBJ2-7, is SQTIHQWPATLVQPVGSPLSLECTVEGTSNPNLYWYRQAAGRGLQLLFYSVGIGQISSEVPQNLSASRPQDRQFILSSKKLLLSDSGFYLCAWSVGGQGYEQYFGPGTRLTVT.

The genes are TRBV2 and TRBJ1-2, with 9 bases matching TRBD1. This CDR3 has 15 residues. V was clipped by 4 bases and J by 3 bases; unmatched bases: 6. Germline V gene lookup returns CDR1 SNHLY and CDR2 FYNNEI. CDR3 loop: CASSGGTGLDYGYTF. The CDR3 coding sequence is TGTGCCAGCAGTGGAGGGACAGGGTTGGACTATGGCTACACCTTC.

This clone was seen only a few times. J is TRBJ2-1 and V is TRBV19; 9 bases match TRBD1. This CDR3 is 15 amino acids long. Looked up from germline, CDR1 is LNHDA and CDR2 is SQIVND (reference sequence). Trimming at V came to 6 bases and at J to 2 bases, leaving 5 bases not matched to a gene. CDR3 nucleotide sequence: TGTGCCAGTAGCCCGGGACAGGGTGCCTACAATGAGCAGTTCTTC. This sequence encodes CASSPGQGAYNEQFF.

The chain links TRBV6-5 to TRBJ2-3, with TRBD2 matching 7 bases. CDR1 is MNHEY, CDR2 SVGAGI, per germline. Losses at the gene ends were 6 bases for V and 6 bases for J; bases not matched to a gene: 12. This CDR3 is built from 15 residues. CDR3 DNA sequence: TGTGCCAGCAGCCGGGACTACGCAAAGGGGGATACGCAGTATTTT. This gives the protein CASSRDYAKGDTQYF.